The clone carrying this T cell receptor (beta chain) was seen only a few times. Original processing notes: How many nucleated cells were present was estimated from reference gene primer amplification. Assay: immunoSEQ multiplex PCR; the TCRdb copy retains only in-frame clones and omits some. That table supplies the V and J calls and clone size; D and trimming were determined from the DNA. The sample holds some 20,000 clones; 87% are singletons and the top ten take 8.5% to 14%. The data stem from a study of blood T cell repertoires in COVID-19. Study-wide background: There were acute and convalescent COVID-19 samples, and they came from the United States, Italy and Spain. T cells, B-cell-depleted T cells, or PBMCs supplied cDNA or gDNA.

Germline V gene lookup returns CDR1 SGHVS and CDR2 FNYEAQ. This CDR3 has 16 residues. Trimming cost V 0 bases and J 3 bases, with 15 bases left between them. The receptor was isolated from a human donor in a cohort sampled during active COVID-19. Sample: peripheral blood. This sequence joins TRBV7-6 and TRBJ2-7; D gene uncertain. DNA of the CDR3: TGTGCCAGCAGCTTAGCTGGGTCAGACAAGAACTACGAGCAGTACTTC. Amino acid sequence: CASSLAGSDKNYEQYF.